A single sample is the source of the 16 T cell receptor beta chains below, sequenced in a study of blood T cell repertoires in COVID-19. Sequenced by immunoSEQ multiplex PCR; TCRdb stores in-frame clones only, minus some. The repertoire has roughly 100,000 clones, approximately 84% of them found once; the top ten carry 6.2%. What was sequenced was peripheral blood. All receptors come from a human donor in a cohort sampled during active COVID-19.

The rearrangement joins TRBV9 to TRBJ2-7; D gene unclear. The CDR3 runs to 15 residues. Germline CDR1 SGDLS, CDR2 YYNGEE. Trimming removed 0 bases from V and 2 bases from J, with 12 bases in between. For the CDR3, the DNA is TGTGCCAGCAGCGTAGGTGCAGATCTGACCTACGAGCAGTACTTC. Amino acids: CASSVGADLTYEQYF.

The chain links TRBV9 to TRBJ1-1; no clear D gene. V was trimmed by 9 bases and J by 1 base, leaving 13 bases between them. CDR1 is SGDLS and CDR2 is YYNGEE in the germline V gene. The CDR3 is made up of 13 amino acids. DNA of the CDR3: TGTGCCACATCCCTGGGCACGAACACTGAAGCTTTCTTT. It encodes CATSLGTNTEAFF.

The CDR3 DNA sequence: TGTGCCAGCTACCCCCCAGGGCGGGACGACGAGCAGTACTTC. This codes for CASYPPGRDDEQYF. The chain is built from TRBV6-5 and TRBJ2-7; D is possibly TRBD2 (6 bases). Per the germline V gene, CDR1 is MNHEY and CDR2 is SVGAGI. With 8 bases removed from V and 5 bases from J, the gap between germline ends came to 19 bases. The length of the CDR3 is 14 residues.

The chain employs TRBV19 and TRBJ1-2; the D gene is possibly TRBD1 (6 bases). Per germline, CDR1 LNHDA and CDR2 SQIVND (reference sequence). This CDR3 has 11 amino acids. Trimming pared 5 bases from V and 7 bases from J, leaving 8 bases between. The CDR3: CASSSQGGYTF. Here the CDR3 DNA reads TGTGCCAGTAGTTCACAGGGTGGCTACACCTTC.

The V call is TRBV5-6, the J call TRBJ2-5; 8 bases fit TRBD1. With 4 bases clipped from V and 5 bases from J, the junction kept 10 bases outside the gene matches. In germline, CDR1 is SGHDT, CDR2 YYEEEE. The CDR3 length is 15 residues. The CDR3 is CASSTRTGTRETQYF. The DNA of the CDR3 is TGTGCCAGCAGCACACGGACAGGGACAAGGGAGACCCAGTACTTC.

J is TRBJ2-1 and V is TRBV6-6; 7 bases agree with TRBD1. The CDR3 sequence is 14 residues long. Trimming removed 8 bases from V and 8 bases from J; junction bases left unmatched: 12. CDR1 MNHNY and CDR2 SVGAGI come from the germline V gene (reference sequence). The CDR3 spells CASFGGQRHHEQFF. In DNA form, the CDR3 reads TGTGCCAGCTTTGGGGGACAGAGACACCATGAGCAGTTCTTC.

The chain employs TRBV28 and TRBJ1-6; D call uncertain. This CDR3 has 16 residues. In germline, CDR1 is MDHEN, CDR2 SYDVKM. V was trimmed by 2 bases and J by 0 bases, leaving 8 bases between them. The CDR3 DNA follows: TGTGCCAGCAGTTTAGTGGGGAGCTCCTATAATTCACCCCTCCACTTT. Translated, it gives CASSLVGSSYNSPLHF. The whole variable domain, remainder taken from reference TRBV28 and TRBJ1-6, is DVKVTQSSRYLVKRTGEKVFLECVQDMDHENMFWYRQDPGLGLRLIYFSYDVKMKEKGDIPEGYSVSREKKERFSLILESASTNQTSMYLCASSLVGSSYNSPLHFGNGTRLTVT.

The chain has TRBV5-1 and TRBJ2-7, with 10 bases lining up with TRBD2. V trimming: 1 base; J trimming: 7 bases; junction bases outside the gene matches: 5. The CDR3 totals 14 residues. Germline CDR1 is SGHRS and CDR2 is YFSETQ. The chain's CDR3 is CASSLSGGAREQYF. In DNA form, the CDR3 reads TGCGCCAGCAGCTTGAGCGGGGGGGCAAGGGAGCAGTACTTC.

The CDR3 reads CASSLELQGGYTF. In DNA form, the CDR3 reads TGTGCCAGCAGCTTGGAGCTACAGGGTGGCTACACCTTC. This sequence joins TRBV5-4 and TRBJ1-2; D might be TRBD1 (6 bases). The V and J ends lost 0 bases and 7 bases respectively, with 10 bases between them. Germline V gene sequence: CDR1 SGHNT, CDR2 YYREEE (reference sequence). The CDR3 loop spans 13 amino acids. Drawing the rest from reference TRBV5-4 and TRBJ1-2, the complete variable domain is ETGVTQSPTHLIKTRGQQVTLRCSSQSGHNTVSWYQQALGQGPQFIFQYYREEENGRGNFPPRFSGLQFPNYSSELNVNALELDDSALYLCASSLELQGGYTFGSGTRLTVV.

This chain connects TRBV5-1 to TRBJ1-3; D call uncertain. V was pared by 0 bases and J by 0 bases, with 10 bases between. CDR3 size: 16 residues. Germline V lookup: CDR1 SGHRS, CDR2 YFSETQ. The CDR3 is CASSLDMVSSGNTIYF. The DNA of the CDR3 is TGCGCCAGCAGCTTGGATATGGTGAGCTCTGGAAACACCATATATTTT.

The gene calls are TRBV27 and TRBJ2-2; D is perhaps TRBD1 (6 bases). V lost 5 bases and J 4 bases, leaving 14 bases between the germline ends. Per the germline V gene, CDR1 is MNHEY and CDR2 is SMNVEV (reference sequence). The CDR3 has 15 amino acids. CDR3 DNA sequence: TGTGCCAGCAGTCCTTTACAGGGATTCACCGGGGAGCTGTTTTTT. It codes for CASSPLQGFTGELFF.

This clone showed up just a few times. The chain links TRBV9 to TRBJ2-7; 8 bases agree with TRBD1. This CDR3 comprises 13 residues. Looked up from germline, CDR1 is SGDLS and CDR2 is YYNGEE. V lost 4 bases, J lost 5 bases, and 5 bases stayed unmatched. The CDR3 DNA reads TGTGCCAGCAGCCTGGGACAGGCCCACGAGCAGTACTTC. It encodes CASSLGQAHEQYF.

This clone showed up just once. Written as DNA, the CDR3 is TGCGCCAGCAGTGCCAGGGGGCAAGGCGGGCAGTATTTT. Its protein product is CASSARGQGGQYF. The chain recombines TRBV10-1 with TRBJ2-3; 8 bases align to TRBD1. The length of the CDR3 is 13 residues. The junction had 8 bases not matched to a gene; V was cut back by 4 bases and J by 11 bases. Germline CDR1 is WNHNN and CDR2 is SYGVQD (reference sequence).

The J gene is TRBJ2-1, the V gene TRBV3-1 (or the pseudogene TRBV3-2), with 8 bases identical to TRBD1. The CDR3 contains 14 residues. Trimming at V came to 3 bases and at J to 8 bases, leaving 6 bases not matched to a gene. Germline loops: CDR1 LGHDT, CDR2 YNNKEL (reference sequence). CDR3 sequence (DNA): TGTGCCAGCAGCCATACAGGGGGGTACGATGAGCAGTTCTTC. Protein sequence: CASSHTGGYDEQFF.

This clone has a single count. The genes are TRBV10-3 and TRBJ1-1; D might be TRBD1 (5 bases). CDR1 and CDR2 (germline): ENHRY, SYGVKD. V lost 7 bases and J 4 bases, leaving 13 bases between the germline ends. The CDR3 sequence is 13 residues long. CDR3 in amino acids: CAINPGGSTEAFF. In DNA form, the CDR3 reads TGTGCCATCAACCCCGGGGGGTCCACTGAAGCTTTCTTT.

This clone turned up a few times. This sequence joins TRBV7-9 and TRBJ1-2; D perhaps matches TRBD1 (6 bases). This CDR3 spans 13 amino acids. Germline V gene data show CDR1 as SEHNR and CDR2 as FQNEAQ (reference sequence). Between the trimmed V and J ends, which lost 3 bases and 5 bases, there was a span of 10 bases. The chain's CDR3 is CASSLGRGYGYTF. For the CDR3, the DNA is TGTGCCAGCAGCTTGGGCAGGGGATATGGCTACACCTTC.